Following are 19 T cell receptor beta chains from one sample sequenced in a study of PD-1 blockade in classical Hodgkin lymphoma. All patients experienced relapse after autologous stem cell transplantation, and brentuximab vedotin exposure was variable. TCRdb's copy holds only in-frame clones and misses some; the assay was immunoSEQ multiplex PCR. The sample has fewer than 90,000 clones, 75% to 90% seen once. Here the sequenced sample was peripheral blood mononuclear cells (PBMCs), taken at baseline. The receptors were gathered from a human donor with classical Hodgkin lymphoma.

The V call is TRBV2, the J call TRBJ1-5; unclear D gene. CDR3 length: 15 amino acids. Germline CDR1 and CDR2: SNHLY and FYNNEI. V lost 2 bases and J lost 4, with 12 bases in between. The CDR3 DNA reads TGTGCCAGCAGTGAACGCGGGGTGGGGAATCAGCCCCAGCATTTT. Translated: CASSERGVGNQPQHF.

CDR3: CASRPGPSPQHF. In DNA form, the CDR3 reads TGTGCCAGCAGGCCAGGGCCTTCGCCCCAGCATTTT. J is TRBJ1-5 and V is TRBV28; TRBD1 might be the D (5 bases). V lost 6 bases, J lost 9 bases, and 12 bases lay in between. The germline V gene encodes CDR1 MDHEN and CDR2 SYDVKM. The CDR3 has 12 residues.

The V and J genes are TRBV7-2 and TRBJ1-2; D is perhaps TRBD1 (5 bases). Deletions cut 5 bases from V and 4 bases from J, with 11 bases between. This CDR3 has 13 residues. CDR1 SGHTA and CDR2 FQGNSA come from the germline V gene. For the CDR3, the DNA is TGTGCCAGCAGCCTTGACAGTTTCTATGGCTACACCTTC. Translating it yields CASSLDSFYGYTF.

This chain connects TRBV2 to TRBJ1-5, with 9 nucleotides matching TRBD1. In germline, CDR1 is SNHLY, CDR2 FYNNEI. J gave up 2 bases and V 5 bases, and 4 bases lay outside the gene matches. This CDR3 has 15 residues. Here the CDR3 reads CASSTGGAGNQPQHF. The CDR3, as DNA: TGTGCCAGCAGTACAGGGGGCGCGGGCAATCAGCCCCAGCATTTT.

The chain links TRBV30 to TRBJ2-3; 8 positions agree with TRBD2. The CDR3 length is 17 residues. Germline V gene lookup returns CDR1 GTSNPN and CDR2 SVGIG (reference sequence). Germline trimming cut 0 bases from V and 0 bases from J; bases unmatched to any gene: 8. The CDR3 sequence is CAWSVRPGLGSTDTQYF. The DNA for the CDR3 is TGTGCCTGGAGTGTTCGACCGGGACTAGGAAGCACAGATACGCAGTATTTT.

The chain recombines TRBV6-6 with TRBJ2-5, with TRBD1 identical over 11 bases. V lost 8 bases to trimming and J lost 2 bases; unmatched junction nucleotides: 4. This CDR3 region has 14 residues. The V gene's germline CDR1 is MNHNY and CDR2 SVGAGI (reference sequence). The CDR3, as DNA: TGTGCCAGCGGTGGGGACAGGGGGCAAGAGACCCAGTACTTC. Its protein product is CASGGDRGQETQYF.

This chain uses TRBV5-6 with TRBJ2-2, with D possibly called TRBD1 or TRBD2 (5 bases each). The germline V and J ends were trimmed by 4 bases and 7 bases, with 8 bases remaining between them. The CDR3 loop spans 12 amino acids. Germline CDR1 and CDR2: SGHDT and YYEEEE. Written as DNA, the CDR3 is TGTGCCAGCAGCAGGGACCTCGGGGAGCTGTTTTTT. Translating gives CASSRDLGELFF.

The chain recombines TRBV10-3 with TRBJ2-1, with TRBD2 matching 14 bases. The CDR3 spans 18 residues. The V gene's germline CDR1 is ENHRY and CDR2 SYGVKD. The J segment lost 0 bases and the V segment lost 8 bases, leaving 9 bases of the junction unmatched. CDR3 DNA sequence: TGTGCCATCTCCCCGGGACTAGCGGGGGTCAGCTCCTACAATGAGCAGTTCTTC. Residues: CAISPGLAGVSSYNEQFF.

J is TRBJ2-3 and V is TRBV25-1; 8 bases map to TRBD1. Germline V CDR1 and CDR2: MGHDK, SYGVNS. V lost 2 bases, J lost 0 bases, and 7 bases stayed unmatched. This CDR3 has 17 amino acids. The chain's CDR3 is CASSEPDRGGSTDTQYF. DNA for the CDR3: TGTGCCAGCAGTGAACCTGACAGGGGAGGTAGCACAGATACGCAGTATTTT.

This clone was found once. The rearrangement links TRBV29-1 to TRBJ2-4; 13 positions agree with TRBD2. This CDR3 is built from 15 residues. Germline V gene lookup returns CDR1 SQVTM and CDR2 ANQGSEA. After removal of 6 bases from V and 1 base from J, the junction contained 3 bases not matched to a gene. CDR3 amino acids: CSVGLAGPAKNIQYF. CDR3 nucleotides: TGCAGCGTGGGACTAGCGGGACCGGCCAAAAACATTCAGTACTTC.

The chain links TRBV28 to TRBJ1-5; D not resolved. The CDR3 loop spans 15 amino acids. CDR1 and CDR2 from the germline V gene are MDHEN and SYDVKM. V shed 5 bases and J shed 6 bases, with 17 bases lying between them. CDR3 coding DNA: TGTGCCAGCAGTGGTTGGGCAGGAGAGGCTCAGCCCCAGCATTTT. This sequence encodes CASSGWAGEAQPQHF.

In DNA, the CDR3 is TGTGCCAGCAGCCGCGGACTAGCGGGACCCCTCCGGTACAATGAGCAGTTCTTC. Amino acid sequence: CASSRGLAGPLRYNEQFF. The J gene is TRBJ2-1, the V gene TRBV7-2; 12 positions agree with TRBD2. The CDR3 consists of 18 residues. The germline V gene encodes CDR1 SGHTA and CDR2 FQGNSA. V dropped 5 bases and J dropped 4; count of bases not matched to a gene: 12. Drawing the rest from reference TRBV7-2 and TRBJ2-1, the complete variable domain is GAGVSQSPSNKVTEKGKDVELRCDPISGHTALYWYRQSLGQGLEFLIYFQGNSAPDKSGLPSDRFSAERTGGSVSTLTIQRTQQEDSAVYLCASSRGLAGPLRYNEQFFGPGTRLTVL.

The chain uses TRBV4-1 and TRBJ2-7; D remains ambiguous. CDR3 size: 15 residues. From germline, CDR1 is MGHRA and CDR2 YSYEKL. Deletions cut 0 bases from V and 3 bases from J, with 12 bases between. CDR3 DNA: TGCGCCAGCAGCCAAGATCAAGGGCCCTTCTACGAGCAGTACTTC. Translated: CASSQDQGPFYEQYF.

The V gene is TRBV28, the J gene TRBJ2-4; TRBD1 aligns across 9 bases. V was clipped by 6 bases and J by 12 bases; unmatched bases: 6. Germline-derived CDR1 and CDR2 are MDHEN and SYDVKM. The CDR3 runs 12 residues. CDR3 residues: CASRGTGLAQYF. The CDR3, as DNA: TGTGCCAGCAGGGGGACAGGGTTAGCTCAGTACTTC.

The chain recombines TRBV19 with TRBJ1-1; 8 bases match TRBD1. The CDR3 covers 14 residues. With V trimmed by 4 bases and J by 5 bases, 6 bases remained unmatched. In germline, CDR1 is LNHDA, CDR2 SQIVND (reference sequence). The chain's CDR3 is CASSTGTGKTEAFF. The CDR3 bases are TGTGCCAGTAGTACCGGGACAGGCAAAACTGAAGCTTTCTTT.

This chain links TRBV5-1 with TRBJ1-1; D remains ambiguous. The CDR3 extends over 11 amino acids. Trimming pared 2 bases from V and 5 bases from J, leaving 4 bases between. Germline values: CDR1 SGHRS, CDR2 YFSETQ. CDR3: CASSFGTEAFF. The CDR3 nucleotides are TGCGCCAGCAGCTTTGGGACTGAAGCTTTCTTT.

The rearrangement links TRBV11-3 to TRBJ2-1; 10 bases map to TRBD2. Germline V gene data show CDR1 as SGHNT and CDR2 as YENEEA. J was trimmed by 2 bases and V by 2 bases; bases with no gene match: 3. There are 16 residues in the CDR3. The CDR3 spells CASSLTSGVTYNEQFF. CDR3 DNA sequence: TGTGCCAGCAGCTTAACTAGCGGGGTAACCTACAATGAGCAGTTCTTC.

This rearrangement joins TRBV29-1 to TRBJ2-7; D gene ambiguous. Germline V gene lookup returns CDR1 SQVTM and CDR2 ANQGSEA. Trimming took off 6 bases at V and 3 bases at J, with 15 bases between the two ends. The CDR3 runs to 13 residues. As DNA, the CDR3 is TGCAGCGTCCAGGACCCGAACTACTACGAGCAGTACTTC. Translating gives CSVQDPNYYEQYF.

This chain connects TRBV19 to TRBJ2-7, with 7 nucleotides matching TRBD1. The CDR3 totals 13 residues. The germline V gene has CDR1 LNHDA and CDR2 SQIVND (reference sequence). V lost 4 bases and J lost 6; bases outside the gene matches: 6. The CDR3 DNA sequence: TGTGCCAGTAGTAGGGGACAGTTGCGCGAGCAGTACTTC. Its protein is CASSRGQLREQYF.